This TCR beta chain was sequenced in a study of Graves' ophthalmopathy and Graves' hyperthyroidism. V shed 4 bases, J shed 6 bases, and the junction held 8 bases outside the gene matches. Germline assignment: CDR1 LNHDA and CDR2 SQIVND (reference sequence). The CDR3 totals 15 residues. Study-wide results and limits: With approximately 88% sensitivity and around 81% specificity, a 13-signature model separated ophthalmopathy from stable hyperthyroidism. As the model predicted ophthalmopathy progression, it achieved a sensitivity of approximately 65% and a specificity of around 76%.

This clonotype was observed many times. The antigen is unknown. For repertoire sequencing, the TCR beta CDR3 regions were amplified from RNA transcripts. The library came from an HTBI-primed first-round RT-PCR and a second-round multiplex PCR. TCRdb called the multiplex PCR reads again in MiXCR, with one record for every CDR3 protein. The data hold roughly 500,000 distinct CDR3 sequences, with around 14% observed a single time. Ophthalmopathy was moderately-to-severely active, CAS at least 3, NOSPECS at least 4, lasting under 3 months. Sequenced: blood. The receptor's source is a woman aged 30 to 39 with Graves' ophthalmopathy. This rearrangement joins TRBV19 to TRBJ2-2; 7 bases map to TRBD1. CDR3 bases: TGTGCCAGTAGTAAGGACAGGCTGGATGCCGGGGAGCTGTTTTTT. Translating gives CASSKDRLDAGELFF.